This T cell receptor beta chain was retrieved from a study of cytotoxic CD8 clonotypes in ibrutinib-treated CLL. A word on this clone: Its antigen is not identified.

Only in-frame clones appear in the TCRdb table, and some are missing; sequencing was by immunoSEQ multiplex PCR. In the table there are 90,000 to 95,000 clones, 70% to 80% of which are singletons. Study-level points and caveats: Clonality increased with ibrutinib response but returned toward baseline at progression. Clonality (at baseline) was higher than in age-matched healthy donors and tracked circulating CD8+ T-cell counts. Among the clonotypes, public ones were uncommon and contracted or held stable on treatment.

Specimen: PBMCs, collected after 24 months of ibrutinib treatment. The TCR sequence derives from a human donor with chronic lymphocytic leukemia.

The CDR3 nucleotides are TGTGCCAGCTCACAGGGACAGGGGGTCACTGAAGCTTTCTTT. It specifies CASSQGQGVTEAFF. This chain uses TRBV18 with TRBJ1-1; 11 bases are shared with TRBD1. The CDR3 extends over 14 amino acids. The junction had 2 bases not matched to a gene; V was cut back by 4 bases and J by 4 bases. The germline CDR1 and CDR2 sequences are KGHSH and LQKENI.